Listed below are T cell receptor beta chains from one sample, sequenced in a study of CD8 T cells in ankylosing spondylitis. TCRdb used MiXCR to reprocess the 5' RACE reads, holding one entry per CDR3 protein. The repertoire consists of 470,000 or so distinct CDR3 sequences, with about 25% occurring once and the leading ten covering 0.89%. The sequencing sample was made of blood, either unsorted or a sorted T cell fraction (not recorded which). Receptor source: a male donor with ankylosing spondylitis. CDR3s include the opening cysteine and the closing phenylalanine or tryptophan. Fields, in order: V gene, CDR3 length, clone size, J gene, D gene, CDR3 protein, CDR3 DNA. D genes are given only for firm matches. Clone size is given for some rows only: seen once, a few or many times, or a class if the clone is expanded.

V gene: TRBV3-1; CDR3 length: 12; clone size: NA; J gene: TRBJ1-1; D gene: NA; CDR3 protein: CASRRDTSEAFF; CDR3 DNA: TGTGCCAGCAGACGAGACACATCGGAAGCTTTCTTT
V gene: TRBV5-1; CDR3 length: 15; clone size: NA; J gene: TRBJ2-2; D gene: NA; CDR3 protein: CASSLYLSNTGELFF; CDR3 DNA: TGCGCCAGCAGCTTGTACCTATCGAACACCGGGGAGCTGTTTTTT
V gene: TRBV20-1; CDR3 length: 15; clone size: NA; J gene: TRBJ1-3; D gene: TRBD1; CDR3 protein: CSASQGAYSGNTIYF; CDR3 DNA: TGCAGTGCGAGCCAGGGGGCTTACTCTGGAAACACCATATATTTT
V gene: TRBV27; CDR3 length: 15; clone size: few; J gene: TRBJ2-1; D gene: TRBD1; CDR3 protein: CASNHRDRLYNEQFF; CDR3 DNA: TGTGCCAGCAACCACCGGGACAGGCTCTACAATGAGCAGTTCTTC
V gene: TRBV7-2; CDR3 length: 16; clone size: NA; J gene: TRBJ2-7; D gene: TRBD2; CDR3 protein: CASSPTSGRGGWEQYF; CDR3 DNA: TGTGCCAGCAGCCCAACTAGCGGGAGGGGGGGTTGGGAGCAGTACTTC
V gene: TRBV2; CDR3 length: 15; clone size: NA; J gene: TRBJ2-7; D gene: NA; CDR3 protein: CASSGDITGSYEQYF; CDR3 DNA: TGTGCCAGCAGTGGGGACATTACTGGGTCCTACGAGCAGTACTTC
V gene: TRBV5-1; CDR3 length: 14; clone size: few; J gene: TRBJ1-1; D gene: NA; CDR3 protein: CASSLSVGGTEAFF; CDR3 DNA: TGCGCCAGCAGCTTGAGTGTCGGTGGGACTGAAGCTTTCTTT
V gene: TRBV7-2; CDR3 length: 13; clone size: NA; J gene: TRBJ1-1; D gene: NA; CDR3 protein: CASSGQSFTEAFF; CDR3 DNA: TGTGCCAGCAGCGGCCAGAGTTTCACTGAAGCTTTCTTT
V gene: TRBV5-6; CDR3 length: 15; clone size: NA; J gene: TRBJ2-7; D gene: NA; CDR3 protein: CASSLPGKSPYEQYF; CDR3 DNA: TGTGCCAGCAGCTTACCAGGCAAAAGCCCCTACGAGCAGTACTTC
V gene: TRBV7-2; CDR3 length: 15; clone size: NA; J gene: TRBJ1-5; D gene: NA; CDR3 protein: CASSSRGSGNQPQHF; CDR3 DNA: TGTGCCAGCAGTTCCCGGGGGAGTGGCAATCAGCCCCAGCATTTT
V gene: TRBV7-9; CDR3 length: 14; clone size: few; J gene: TRBJ1-4; D gene: TRBD1; CDR3 protein: CASSEGTGNEKLFF; CDR3 DNA: TGTGCCAGCAGCGAAGGGACAGGGAATGAAAAACTGTTTTTT
V gene: TRBV12-3/TRBV12-4; CDR3 length: 14; clone size: NA; J gene: TRBJ1-4; D gene: NA; CDR3 protein: CASRLTAKGEKLFF; CDR3 DNA: TGTGCCAGCAGACTGACGGCTAAGGGTGAAAAACTGTTTTTT
V gene: TRBV3-1; CDR3 length: 13; clone size: few; J gene: TRBJ1-1; D gene: NA; CDR3 protein: CASSPGGGPEAFF; CDR3 DNA: TGTGCCAGCAGCCCGGGGGGGGGACCTGAAGCTTTCTTT
V gene: TRBV4-2; CDR3 length: 16; clone size: few; J gene: TRBJ2-7; D gene: NA; CDR3 protein: CASSQVGVEDSYEQYF; CDR3 DNA: TGTGCCAGCAGCCAAGTGGGCGTGGAGGACTCCTACGAGCAGTACTTC
V gene: TRBV5-1; CDR3 length: 16; clone size: few; J gene: TRBJ1-5; D gene: NA; CDR3 protein: CASSLEGRNSNQPQHF; CDR3 DNA: TGCGCCAGCAGCTTGGAGGGACGTAATAGCAATCAGCCCCAGCATTTT
V gene: TRBV7-2; CDR3 length: 15; clone size: NA; J gene: TRBJ1-3; D gene: TRBD1; CDR3 protein: CASSQSQGAGNTIYF; CDR3 DNA: TGTGCCAGCAGCCAGTCACAGGGGGCTGGAAACACCATATATTTT
V gene: TRBV7-9; CDR3 length: 10; clone size: few; J gene: TRBJ2-1; D gene: NA; CDR3 protein: CASRRDEQFF; CDR3 DNA: TGTGCCAGTAGGAGGGACGAGCAGTTCTTC
V gene: TRBV20-1; CDR3 length: 14; clone size: NA; J gene: TRBJ2-5; D gene: TRBD2; CDR3 protein: CSATASGRRETQYF; CDR3 DNA: TGCAGTGCTACCGCTAGCGGGAGGAGAGAGACCCAGTACTTC
V gene: TRBV7-2; CDR3 length: 15; clone size: NA; J gene: TRBJ2-7; D gene: TRBD2; CDR3 protein: CASSLLAGGAYEQYF; CDR3 DNA: TGTGCCAGCAGCTTACTAGCGGGAGGAGCCTACGAGCAGTACTTC
V gene: TRBV5-1; CDR3 length: 17; clone size: many; J gene: TRBJ1-5; D gene: NA; CDR3 protein: CASSLTTLGDSNQPQHF; CDR3 DNA: TGCGCCAGCAGCCTGACTACCCTAGGGGATAGCAATCAGCCCCAGCATTTT
V gene: TRBV20-1; CDR3 length: 16; clone size: few; J gene: TRBJ1-1; D gene: NA; CDR3 protein: CSAREGGPSAAREAFF; CDR3 DNA: TGCAGTGCTAGGGAGGGGGGCCCTTCGGCTGCCAGGGAAGCTTTCTTT
V gene: TRBV27; CDR3 length: 14; clone size: few; J gene: TRBJ1-1; D gene: NA; CDR3 protein: CASSLSTGGVEAFF; CDR3 DNA: TGTGCCAGCAGTTTATCTACCGGTGGGGTTGAAGCTTTCTTT
V gene: TRBV12-3/TRBV12-4; CDR3 length: 14; clone size: few; J gene: TRBJ2-1; D gene: TRBD1; CDR3 protein: CASSLPGQHNEQFF; CDR3 DNA: TGTGCCAGCAGTTTACCGGGACAGCATAATGAGCAGTTCTTC
V gene: TRBV7-2; CDR3 length: 16; clone size: NA; J gene: TRBJ2-1; D gene: TRBD2; CDR3 protein: CASSLDGRAYGNEQFF; CDR3 DNA: TGTGCCAGCAGCTTAGACGGGAGGGCCTACGGCAATGAGCAGTTCTTC
V gene: TRBV3-1; CDR3 length: 14; clone size: NA; J gene: TRBJ2-1; D gene: NA; CDR3 protein: CASSQAGAYNEQFF; CDR3 DNA: TGTGCCAGCAGCCAAGCCGGGGCCTACAATGAGCAGTTCTTC
V gene: TRBV5-6; CDR3 length: 15; clone size: NA; J gene: TRBJ2-3; D gene: NA; CDR3 protein: CASSLSGQGTDTQYF; CDR3 DNA: TGTGCCAGCAGCTTAAGCGGTCAGGGGACAGATACGCAGTATTTT
V gene: TRBV5-1; CDR3 length: 15; clone size: NA; J gene: TRBJ2-3; D gene: NA; CDR3 protein: CASSLAGFNTDTQYF; CDR3 DNA: TGCGCCAGCAGCTTGGCGGGGTTTAACACAGATACGCAGTATTTT
V gene: TRBV6-5; CDR3 length: 13; clone size: NA; J gene: TRBJ2-2; D gene: NA; CDR3 protein: CASSFQGVGELFF; CDR3 DNA: TGTGCCAGCAGTTTTCAGGGAGTCGGGGAGCTGTTTTTT
V gene: TRBV29-1; CDR3 length: 12; clone size: NA; J gene: TRBJ2-1; D gene: NA; CDR3 protein: CSVEGTTNEQFF; CDR3 DNA: TGCAGCGTTGAAGGTACTACCAATGAGCAGTTCTTC
V gene: TRBV29-1; CDR3 length: 14; clone size: many; J gene: TRBJ1-2; D gene: NA; CDR3 protein: CSVLTGIGSYGYTF; CDR3 DNA: TGCAGCGTCCTTACAGGGATCGGGAGCTATGGCTACACCTTC
V gene: TRBV5-1; CDR3 length: 17; clone size: few; J gene: TRBJ2-1; D gene: TRBD2; CDR3 protein: CASSFGLAGGIINEQFF; CDR3 DNA: TGCGCCAGCAGCTTCGGCTTAGCGGGAGGGATCATCAATGAGCAGTTCTTC
V gene: TRBV20-1; CDR3 length: 12; clone size: NA; J gene: TRBJ1-2; D gene: TRBD1; CDR3 protein: CSSLRGWFRYTF; CDR3 DNA: TGCAGTTCTCTCAGGGGGTGGTTTCGCTACACCTTC
V gene: TRBV21-1; CDR3 length: 16; clone size: few; J gene: TRBJ2-1; D gene: NA; CDR3 protein: CASSKEVGLGNNEQFF; CDR3 DNA: NA
V gene: TRBV4-1; CDR3 length: 17; clone size: NA; J gene: TRBJ2-1; D gene: TRBD1; CDR3 protein: CASSLASQGAIYNEQFF; CDR3 DNA: TGCGCCAGCAGCCTCGCTTCTCAGGGGGCTATCTACAATGAGCAGTTCTTC
V gene: TRBV14; CDR3 length: 18; clone size: NA; J gene: TRBJ2-7; D gene: TRBD2; CDR3 protein: CASSLYPLAGGIGYEQYF; CDR3 DNA: TGTGCCAGCAGCCTCTATCCCCTAGCGGGAGGAATCGGTTACGAGCAGTACTTC
V gene: TRBV7-9; CDR3 length: 16; clone size: few; J gene: TRBJ2-2; D gene: TRBD2; CDR3 protein: CASSRRGGSDSGELFF; CDR3 DNA: TGTGCCAGCAGCCGCAGAGGCGGGAGTGACTCCGGGGAGCTGTTTTTT
V gene: TRBV19; CDR3 length: 15; clone size: NA; J gene: TRBJ1-2; D gene: NA; CDR3 protein: CASSIVVDRDYGYTF; CDR3 DNA: TGTGCCAGTAGCATAGTTGTCGACAGAGACTATGGCTACACCTTC
V gene: TRBV6-1; CDR3 length: 15; clone size: few; J gene: TRBJ2-7; D gene: TRBD1; CDR3 protein: CASRTGTAVSYEQYF; CDR3 DNA: TGTGCCAGCAGGACCGGGACAGCGGTTTCCTACGAGCAGTACTTC
V gene: TRBV11-2; CDR3 length: 12; clone size: NA; J gene: TRBJ1-1; D gene: TRBD1; CDR3 protein: CASSLVQGAAFF; CDR3 DNA: TGTGCCAGCAGCCTTGTCCAGGGGGCAGCTTTCTTT
V gene: TRBV7-2; CDR3 length: 14; clone size: few; J gene: TRBJ1-1; D gene: NA; CDR3 protein: CASSLVPLNTEAFF; CDR3 DNA: TGTGCCAGCAGCTTAGTCCCCTTGAACACTGAAGCTTTCTTT
V gene: TRBV5-1; CDR3 length: 14; clone size: few; J gene: TRBJ1-1; D gene: NA; CDR3 protein: CASSLVGQNSEAFF; CDR3 DNA: TGCGCCAGCAGCCTGGTTGGACAAAACTCCGAAGCTTTCTTT
V gene: TRBV3-1; CDR3 length: 14; clone size: few; J gene: TRBJ1-3; D gene: NA; CDR3 protein: CASSSQALENTIYF; CDR3 DNA: TGTGCCAGCAGCTCACAGGCCCTCGAGAACACCATATATTTT
V gene: TRBV24-1; CDR3 length: 15; clone size: NA; J gene: TRBJ1-1; D gene: NA; CDR3 protein: CATSDPRSENTEAFF; CDR3 DNA: TGTGCCACCAGTGATCCTCGTTCCGAGAACACTGAAGCTTTCTTT
V gene: TRBV3-1; CDR3 length: 16; clone size: few; J gene: TRBJ1-2; D gene: NA; CDR3 protein: CASSQAPPGSGYGYTF; CDR3 DNA: TGTGCCAGCAGCCAAGCCCCCCCAGGGTCCGGATATGGCTACACCTTC
V gene: TRBV7-9; CDR3 length: 13; clone size: many; J gene: TRBJ1-4; D gene: NA; CDR3 protein: CASSFDRGEKLFF; CDR3 DNA: TGTGCCAGCAGCTTCGACCGGGGAGAAAAACTGTTTTTT
V gene: TRBV12-3/TRBV12-4; CDR3 length: 15; clone size: few; J gene: TRBJ2-7; D gene: NA; CDR3 protein: CASSLGQPGAYEQYF; CDR3 DNA: TGTGCCAGCAGTTTAGGCCAGCCAGGAGCCTACGAGCAGTACTTC
V gene: TRBV7-2; CDR3 length: 14; clone size: many; J gene: TRBJ1-5; D gene: NA; CDR3 protein: CASGGSTDNQPQHF; CDR3 DNA: TGTGCCAGTGGGGGTAGTACTGACAATCAGCCCCAGCATTTT
V gene: TRBV20-1; CDR3 length: 14; clone size: few; J gene: TRBJ1-1; D gene: NA; CDR3 protein: CSASRAPGNTEAFF; CDR3 DNA: TGCAGTGCTAGCCGGGCCCCGGGAAACACTGAAGCTTTCTTT
V gene: TRBV5-1; CDR3 length: 14; clone size: many; J gene: TRBJ2-4; D gene: NA; CDR3 protein: CASSGTGAKNIQYF; CDR3 DNA: TGCGCCAGCAGCGGAACAGGGGCCAAAAACATTCAGTACTTC
V gene: TRBV12-3/TRBV12-4; CDR3 length: 18; clone size: NA; J gene: TRBJ2-6; D gene: TRBD1; CDR3 protein: CASSSSPGTGSGANVLTF; CDR3 DNA: TGTGCCAGCAGTTCTTCTCCCGGGACAGGATCTGGGGCCAACGTCCTGACTTTC
V gene: TRBV12-3/TRBV12-4; CDR3 length: 13; clone size: many; J gene: TRBJ1-1; D gene: NA; CDR3 protein: CASSSGLNTEAFF; CDR3 DNA: TGTGCCAGCAGTTCAGGGCTGAACACTGAAGCTTTCTTT
V gene: TRBV27; CDR3 length: 13; clone size: few; J gene: TRBJ2-7; D gene: NA; CDR3 protein: CASSFQGFYEQYF; CDR3 DNA: TGTGCCAGCAGTTTTCAGGGATTCTACGAGCAGTACTTC
V gene: TRBV7-9; CDR3 length: 16; clone size: NA; J gene: TRBJ1-3; D gene: NA; CDR3 protein: CASSPGDPLSGNTIYF; CDR3 DNA: TGTGCCAGCAGCCCTGGGGACCCACTCTCTGGAAACACCATATATTTT
V gene: TRBV11-3; CDR3 length: 14; clone size: NA; J gene: TRBJ1-1; D gene: NA; CDR3 protein: CASRYIGGNTEAFF; CDR3 DNA: TGTGCCAGCAGATACATCGGGGGGAACACTGAAGCTTTCTTT
V gene: TRBV2; CDR3 length: 16; clone size: few; J gene: TRBJ1-5; D gene: TRBD1; CDR3 protein: CASSRMTGYGHQPQHF; CDR3 DNA: TGTGCCAGCAGTCGTATGACAGGGTATGGGCATCAGCCCCAGCATTTT
V gene: TRBV20-1; CDR3 length: 14; clone size: NA; J gene: TRBJ2-2; D gene: NA; CDR3 protein: CSAPHSRNTGELFF; CDR3 DNA: TGCAGTGCCCCTCACAGTAGGAACACCGGGGAGCTGTTTTTT